This paragraph reports one T cell receptor beta chain. This table comes from immunoSEQ multiplex PCR, and its TCRdb copy is limited to in-frame clones, with some not included. The sample lists about 75,000 clones; 84% were seen once. This sample stems from a study of T cell clones after liver transplantation. The input for sequencing was CD4+ T cells from blood, taken around 50 months after liver transplant. The receptor was isolated from a human patient who received a liver transplant. Certain T cells may be donor cells from the graft.

CDR3 bases: TGTGCCAGCAGTCCCCAACGAACACTTACTAGCACAGATACGCAGTATTTT. It yields the protein CASSPQRTLTSTDTQYF. This rearrangement joins TRBV27 to TRBJ2-3; unclear D gene. Per germline, CDR1 MNHEY and CDR2 SMNVEV (reference sequence). The V end lost 5 bases, the J end lost 0 bases, and 18 bases lay between the germline ends. This CDR3 region has 17 residues.